The entry below describes one T cell receptor beta chain. Germline assignment: CDR1 MDHEN and CDR2 SYDVKM. The CDR3 is 12 residues long. Trimming cost V 2 bases and J 4 bases, with 6 bases left between them. Method: immunoSEQ multiplex PCR; TCRdb's copy keeps in-frame clones and lacks some. Of about 76,000 clones listed, around four fifths were seen once; the top ten hold 1.5% to 2%. This entry comes from a study of OX40 agonist ivuxolimab in advanced cancers. This clonotype was obtained from an adult with an advanced solid tumor such as melanoma, head and neck, liver or kidney cancer. The material was CD4+ or CD8+ T cells sorted from blood, obtained in a trial of the OX40 agonist ivuxolimab. This chain connects TRBV28 to TRBJ2-7; no clear D gene. The DNA of the CDR3 is TGTGCCAGCAGTTTACAGGATTACGAGCAGTACTTC. This sequence encodes CASSLQDYEQYF.